This T cell receptor (beta chain) was retrieved from a study of cytomegalovirus exposure and HLA in healthy donors. The ends were cut back, 3 bases at V and 9 bases at J, with 12 bases in the middle. This CDR3 is built from 13 residues. Germline CDR1 reads LNHDA; CDR2 reads SQIVND (reference sequence). About this clone itself: Its matching antigen is unknown.

TCRdb keeps only in-frame clones here, not all; method: immunoSEQ multiplex PCR. The sample holds over 150,000 clones; 75% to 85% are singletons and the top ten take around 15%. Donors came from a validation cohort of approximately 110 subjects, distinct from the first 666-subject cohort. Study-level points and caveats: In vitro assays verified that a few CMV-associated chains recognized CMV antigens specifically. According to a subsequent analysis, TCR clusters identified in the first cohort showed a tendency to co-occur across the roughly 130 validation repertoires.

The sequenced sample was PBMCs. The genes are TRBV19 and TRBJ2-1; D is perhaps TRBD2 (5 bases). The receptor was isolated from a woman in her twenties or thirties in good health and CMV-seropositive. CDR3 sequence (DNA): TGTGCCAGTAGTATGGGGAGTTTGGCTGAGCAGTTCTTC. It yields the protein CASSMGSLAEQFF. Full variable domain (remainder filled in from reference TRBV19 and TRBJ2-1): DGGITQSPKYLFRKEGQNVTLSCEQNLNHDAMYWYRQDPGQGLRLIYYSQIVNDFQKGDIAEGYSVSREKKESFPLTVTSAQKNPTAFYLCASSMGSLAEQFFGPGTRLTVL.